This is a list of T cell receptor beta chains from one sample in a study of beta chain features in type 1 diabetes. Sequencing used immunoSEQ multiplex PCR; TCRdb keeps in-frame clones, though not all of them. Here the sample spans about 210,000 clones, about 11% being singletons. Sequenced sample: central memory CD4+ T cells from blood. The receptor set was obtained from a man aged 18 to 29 in good health. CDR3s leave out the opening cysteine and the closing phenylalanine or tryptophan. Fields, in order: clone size, J gene, D gene, V gene, CDR3 protein. The D gene is left open where the match is weak. The size entry is marked missing in some rows and otherwise reads once, few, many or a size class.

few TRBJ2-3 NA TRBV29-1 SVEGRGGAGTDTQY
many TRBJ2-3 TRBD1 TRBV28 ASAAGGSRTDTQY
few TRBJ2-2 NA TRBV25-1 ASSANRVVTGELF
few TRBJ2-1 NA TRBV10-2 ASSDKEQGIYNEQF
few TRBJ2-3 NA TRBV29-1 SATTGLSTDTQY
few TRBJ2-7 NA TRBV7-8 ASSLVGTYLYEQY
few TRBJ2-1 NA TRBV7-6 ASSLDAFRNEQF
many TRBJ2-1 TRBD2 TRBV9 ASSPSGRLNNEQF
few TRBJ2-5 NA TRBV28 ARDGTVQETQY
NA TRBJ1-2 NA TRBV30 AWRARTLRGNYGYT
NA TRBJ2-1 NA TRBV9 ASSPPNGVYNEQF
few TRBJ2-7 TRBD2 TRBV6-5 ASRGSGSSYEQY
many TRBJ2-1 NA TRBV7-2 ASSGYNEQF
NA TRBJ1-1 NA TRBV5-8 ASASWWGAMNTEAF
NA TRBJ2-1 TRBD1 TRBV25-1 ASSEMRQGLDGQF
NA TRBJ1-2 TRBD1 TRBV29-1 SGSWDRGGYT
once TRBJ2-1 TRBD1 TRBV18 ASSPDRTGEQF
many TRBJ2-6 NA TRBV13 ASSLTASSGANVLT
NA TRBJ2-1 NA TRBV9 ASSVLSSSYNEQF
NA TRBJ2-5 TRBD2 TRBV6-1 ASSTSGGQETQY
NA TRBJ2-1 TRBD2 TRBV7-7 ASSPGGNNEQF
many TRBJ2-5 TRBD1 TRBV7-9 ASSRTGAGKTQY
few TRBJ2-1 NA TRBV5-4 ASSLVNFMDEQF
NA TRBJ1-5 NA TRBV2 ASSEILPYSNQPQH
few TRBJ2-1 NA TRBV4-1 ASSQGTTSRGYNEQF
few TRBJ2-1 NA TRBV7-3 ASSLTGVEQF
few TRBJ2-1 NA TRBV7-2 ASSLVGGTTNEQF
few NA NA TRBV4-3 ASSRGNSYEQY
NA TRBJ2-7 TRBD1 TRBV29-1 SISRGYEQY
few TRBJ2-5 NA TRBV7-2 ASSLQGETQY
few TRBJ2-5 NA TRBV7-3 ASSPAGQETQY
many TRBJ2-5 TRBD1 TRBV2 ASSGQTRATQY
NA TRBJ2-3 NA TRBV18 ASSPRADTQY
few TRBJ1-2 NA TRBV27 ASSLRGRPANYGYT
few TRBJ2-1 NA TRBV14 ASSQGAQAQEPF
few TRBJ1-4 TRBD1 TRBV5-4 ASSSYGTGDEKLF
NA TRBJ2-3 NA TRBV4-3 ASSRRTSTDTQY
many TRBJ1-5 NA TRBV10-3 ATQPDRVNNQPQH
NA TRBJ1-1 NA TRBV5-6 ASSLLGMSEAF
NA TRBJ1-5 NA TRBV6-1 ASSVFPAGTSNQPQH
once NA TRBD1 TRBV9 ASSSHHRGYPYEQY
NA TRBJ1-1 TRBD1 TRBV7-9 ASSLYRGGTEAF
NA TRBJ2-1 NA TRBV6-1 ASSEGVAYNEQF
NA TRBJ2-7 NA TRBV27 ASSLRGGEFYEQY
NA TRBJ2-3 NA TRBV20-1 SARWEDTQY
few TRBJ2-3 NA TRBV7-9 ASSQGLPADTQY
NA TRBJ2-1 NA TRBV4-3 ASSQDLGGYEQF
few TRBJ2-3 TRBD2 TRBV14 ASSQGLSGKTQY
few TRBJ2-1 NA TRBV30 AWSVPRALGNEQF
NA TRBJ1-2 TRBD1 TRBV6-5 ASSTGDRYYGYT
few TRBJ1-2 TRBD1 TRBV28 ASSPGQRGGYT